What follows are 15 T cell receptor beta chains derived from one specimen sequenced in a study of shared T cell receptors in the human thymus. The data were produced by immunoSEQ multiplex PCR, yet TCRdb's version contains in-frame clones alone and is incomplete. The repertoire holds 500,000 to 850,000 clones, with 70% to 90% as singletons. These data also featured in a second study, about human thymus T cells.

The sample taken for sequencing was thymocytes. These receptors came from a boy less than two years old with a congenital heart defect.

The chain couples TRBV5-4 to TRBJ2-5; 9 bases match TRBD2. The DNA end lines up better with TRBJ2-7; the J call may be wrong. CDR3 length equals 20 residues. Looked up from germline, CDR1 is SGHNT and CDR2 is YYREEE (reference sequence). The chain's CDR3 is CASSLDPKRTGLARTYEQYF. CDR3 DNA sequence: TGTGCCAGCAGCTTGGACCCCAAACGGACCGGACTAGCGAGAACCTACGAGCAGTACTTC.

The CDR3 DNA follows: TGTGCCAGCTCTCCCGTGACTAGAACCTACAATGAGCAGTTCTTC. It encodes CASSPVTRTYNEQFF. The J gene is TRBJ2-1, the V gene TRBV18; TRBD2 is a possible D gene (6 bases). The V gene lost 6 bases and the J gene lost 2 bases, with 14 bases spanning the gap. CDR1 is KGHSH and CDR2 is LQKENI in the germline V gene. The CDR3 sequence is 15 residues long.

J is TRBJ2-2 and V is TRBV21-1; TRBD2, the table's D call, was not compared with the DNA. TRBV21-1 is a listed pseudogene. There are 15 residues in the CDR3. CDR3 sequence reads: CASRQTSANTGELFF. The CDR3 coding sequence is TGTGCCAGCAGACAGACTAGCGCGAACACCGGGGAGCTGTTTTTT.

The CDR3 nucleotides read TGCGCCAGCAGCCAAGATCGCTACGGGAGGGATACTGACAATGAGCAGTTCTTC. As protein: CASSQDRYGRDTDNEQFF. This sequence joins TRBV4-1 and TRBJ2-1, with 8 bases matching TRBD2. CDR3 length: 18 amino acids. Germline V CDR1 and CDR2: MGHRA, YSYEKL. The ends lost 0 bases at V and 5 bases at J; junction bases unmatched: 12.

This chain connects TRBV11-3 to TRBJ1-1; D may be TRBD1 (6 bases). The CDR3 totals 16 residues. The ends were cut back, 2 bases at V and 4 bases at J, with 17 bases in the middle. CDR1 and CDR2 from the germline V gene are SGHNT and YENEEA. CDR3 coding DNA: TGTGCCAGCAGCTTAAACTCCCGACAGGCGGGCACTGAAGCTTTCTTT. Residues: CASSLNSRQAGTEAFF.

This clone appeared a single time. The chain carries TRBV28 and TRBJ2-1, with 10 bases that match TRBD2. The germline gives CDR1 MDHEN, CDR2 SYDVKM. J was trimmed by 9 bases and V by 4 bases; bases with no gene match: 18. There are 18 residues in the CDR3. DNA of the CDR3: TGTGCCAGCAGTTATGTAGATCTAGCGGGAGTTAGTGGGGTTGAGCAGTTCTTC. Translating it yields CASSYVDLAGVSGVEQFF.

This clone appeared a single time. The V and J genes are TRBV27 and TRBJ2-2, with a possible D match to TRBD2 (6 bases). This CDR3 comprises 14 residues. Germline CDR1 MNHEY, CDR2 SMNVEV (reference sequence). Trimming took 2 bases from V and 7 from J, leaving 11 bases between them. Here the CDR3 reads CASSLRERVGELFF. The DNA of the CDR3 is TGTGCCAGCAGTTTACGGGAGAGAGTCGGGGAGCTGTTTTTT.

For this clone: One end of the junction does not line up with germline, which may come from a read error. The J gene is TRBJ1-1, the V gene TRBV5-6; a possible D gene is TRBD1 (6 bases). Germline V gene data show CDR1 as SGHDT and CDR2 as YYEEEE. CDR3 size: 13 residues. In DNA, the CDR3 is TGTGCCAGCAGCTCCGACAGGAACCCTGAAGCTTTCTTT. Residues: CASSSDRNPEAFF.

V is TRBV4-1 and J is TRBJ1-3; possible D gene TRBD1, 5 bases. Germline-derived CDR1 and CDR2 are MGHRA and YSYEKL. V lost 0 bases, J lost 4 bases, and 25 bases lay in between. CDR3 length equals 20 residues. CDR3: CASSQDGGSLWGTGGNTIYF. CDR3 coding DNA: TGCGCCAGCAGCCAAGACGGGGGTTCCTTGTGGGGGACCGGGGGAAACACCATATATTTT.

This clone appeared once. The chain joins TRBV19 to TRBJ1-2; no definite D call. The CDR3 runs to 15 residues. Germline V lookup: CDR1 LNHDA, CDR2 SQIVND (reference sequence). Trimming cost V 5 bases and J 4 bases, with 17 bases left between them. The CDR3 loop is CASSPVTPEGYGYTF. CDR3 nucleotide sequence: TGTGCCAGTAGTCCCGTGACACCGGAAGGCTATGGCTACACCTTC.

The chain has TRBV7-4 and TRBJ2-1; 9 bases fit TRBD2. Trimming cost V 0 bases and J 7 bases; bases outside gene matches: 7. The CDR3 runs to 16 residues. The germline V gene encodes CDR1 SGHVT and CDR2 SQSDAQ. CDR3 nucleotide sequence: TGTGCCAGCAGCTTAGCCGGGACTAGCCGCGGGAATGAGCAGTTCTTC. Translation: CASSLAGTSRGNEQFF.

V usage is TRBV5-4 and J usage is TRBJ2-5, with a tentative D call TRBD1 (6 bases). The J call may be faulty, since TRBJ2-7 better matches the DNA end. The CDR3 is made up of 13 amino acids. Germline CDR1 and CDR2: SGHNT and YYREEE (reference sequence). DNA of the CDR3: TGTGCCAGCAGCGCGGAACAGGGACACGAGCAGTACTTC. Residues: CASSAEQGHEQYF.

The J gene is TRBJ2-7, the V gene TRBV5-4, with no clear D. V was shortened by 0 bases and J by 3 bases, with 7 bases between the two germline ends. The germline CDR1 and CDR2 sequences are SGHNT and YYREEE (reference sequence). The CDR3 totals 13 residues. The CDR3 DNA follows: TGTGCCAGCAGCTTGGACAGACACTACGAGCAGTACTTC. Its translation: CASSLDRHYEQYF.

The chain employs TRBV5-1 and TRBJ2-7; D is unclear. From germline, CDR1 is SGHRS and CDR2 YFSETQ. The CDR3 covers 15 residues. Trimming removed 0 bases at V and 2 bases at J, with 12 bases between. Written as DNA, the CDR3 is TGCGCCAGCAGCTTGGAGCCAGGTAATCCCTACGAGCAGTACTTC. It specifies CASSLEPGNPYEQYF. The entire variable domain, with the rest obtained from reference TRBV5-1 and TRBJ2-7, is as follows: KAGVTQTPRYLIKTRGQQVTLSCSPISGHRSVSWYQQTPGQGLQFLFEYFSETQRNKGNFPGRFSGRQFSNSRSEMNVSTLELGDSALYLCASSLEPGNPYEQYFGPGTRLTVT.

The chain recombines TRBV27 with TRBJ2-7; 12 nucleotides match TRBD2. The V gene end was trimmed by 0 bases and the J gene end by 4 bases; junction bases not matched to a gene: 7. CDR3 size: 17 residues. Germline assignment: CDR1 MNHEY and CDR2 SMNVEV (reference sequence). The CDR3 DNA reads as TGTGCCAGCAGTTTATCGGCTAGCGGGAGGGCCGCTTACGAGCAGTACTTC. Amino acid sequence: CASSLSASGRAAYEQYF.